The 31 T cell receptor beta chains listed next were all sequenced from one sample in a study of cytomegalovirus exposure and HLA in healthy donors. The PCR employed 60 Vbeta primers together with 13 Jbeta primers. Profiled with immunoSEQ multiplex PCR; TCRdb holds only in-frame clones, not every one. The repertoire holds about 180,000 clones, with around 77% as singletons. The specimen was PBMCs. The receptors stem from a man aged 55-75 years in good health and CMV-seronegative.

This sequence joins TRBV11-2 and TRBJ2-7; 15 bases map to TRBD2. Germline trimming cut 5 bases from V and 6 bases from J; bases unmatched to any gene: 5. The CDR3 totals 15 residues. Germline V gene lookup returns CDR1 SGHAT and CDR2 FQNNGV. Here the CDR3 DNA reads TGTGCCAGCAGCCTCGGGACTAGCGGGGGGCTCGAGCAGTACTTC. It is translated as CASSLGTSGGLEQYF.

This sequence joins TRBV6-5 and TRBJ1-2, with a possible D match to TRBD1 (5 bases). V dropped 7 bases and J dropped 6 bases, with 15 bases sitting between them. CDR1 is MNHEY, CDR2 SVGAGI, per germline. CDR3 length: 13 amino acids. DNA for the CDR3: TGTGCCAGCACCCTAAGGGCAGGGAATGGCTACACCTTC. This gives the protein CASTLRAGNGYTF.

Only a few counts were recorded for this clone. J is TRBJ2-1 and V is TRBV5-1; TRBD2 matches 12 bases. The CDR3 consists of 17 residues. Germline-derived CDR1 and CDR2 are SGHRS and YFSETQ. V lost 0 bases to trimming and J lost 7 bases; unmatched junction nucleotides: 8. CDR3 residues: CASSLARTSGNLNEQFF. The CDR3 DNA sequence: TGCGCCAGCAGCTTGGCCAGGACTAGCGGGAATTTGAATGAGCAGTTCTTC.

This clone was detected only a few times. J is TRBJ2-7 and V is TRBV5-8, with 8 bases lining up with TRBD1. CDR1 SGHTS and CDR2 YDEGEE come from the germline V gene. Trimming cost V 4 bases and J 0 bases; bases outside gene matches: 6. The CDR3 is 15 amino acids. CDR3 nucleotide sequence: TGTGCCAGCAGCCCCGGACAGGGTATCTCCTACGAGCAGTACTTC. Translated: CASSPGQGISYEQYF.

This chain links TRBV15 with TRBJ1-4; 8 positions match TRBD1. This CDR3 region has 14 residues. The ends lost 3 bases at V and 8 bases at J; junction bases unmatched: 5. Per germline, CDR1 LNHNV and CDR2 YYDKDF (reference sequence). The CDR3 protein is CATSRDRVREKLFF. CDR3 sequence (DNA): TGTGCCACCAGCAGGGACAGGGTACGAGAAAAACTGTTTTTT.

This clone occurred a few times. The chain uses TRBV28 and TRBJ1-5; D is perhaps TRBD1 (5 bases). The germline V and J ends were trimmed by 5 bases and 10 bases, with 15 bases remaining between them. Looked up from germline, CDR1 is MDHEN and CDR2 is SYDVKM. The CDR3 loop spans 13 amino acids. Here the CDR3 DNA reads TGTGCCAGCAGTCTTCCCTCAGACAGTCCCCAGCATTTT. As protein: CASSLPSDSPQHF.

This rearrangement joins TRBV18 to TRBJ2-1; D remains ambiguous. The germline V gene has CDR1 KGHSH and CDR2 LQKENI. The CDR3 totals 13 residues. V lost 1 base and J lost 10, with 11 bases in between. CDR3: CASSPRAFGEQFF. CDR3 nucleotides: TGTGCCAGCTCACCACGAGCGTTCGGAGAGCAGTTCTTC.

CDR3: CASSLGLADQETQYF. DNA of the CDR3: TGTGCCAGCAGCTTGGGGCTAGCGGACCAAGAGACCCAGTACTTC. The chain links TRBV5-6 to TRBJ2-5, with 7 bases that match TRBD2. The CDR3 length is 15 residues. Germline CDR1 and CDR2: SGHDT and YYEEEE. V was pared by 0 bases and J by 0 bases, with 2 bases of the junction left unmatched.

J is TRBJ2-7 and V is TRBV4-1; 7 bases are a match to TRBD2. The V segment lost 1 base and the J segment 2 bases; nucleotides outside the gene matches: 8. The CDR3 covers 16 residues. CDR1 is MGHRA, CDR2 YSYEKL, per germline. The CDR3 loop is CASSQGWREYPYEQYF. CDR3 nucleotide sequence: TGCGCCAGCAGCCAAGGGTGGCGGGAGTATCCCTACGAGCAGTACTTC.

The chain combines TRBV27 with TRBJ2-2, with TRBD2 matching 9 bases. This CDR3 has 14 amino acids. The J segment lost 4 bases and the V segment lost 5 bases, leaving 2 bases of the junction unmatched. Germline V lookup: CDR1 MNHEY, CDR2 SMNVEV (reference sequence). The CDR3 loop reads CASSLAGTTGELFF. The CDR3 DNA reads as TGTGCCAGCAGTCTAGCGGGGACCACCGGGGAGCTGTTTTTT.

The chain recombines TRBV6-5 with TRBJ2-7; 7 bases are a match to TRBD1. J gave up 3 bases and V 0 bases, and 2 bases lay outside the gene matches. CDR1 and CDR2 from the germline V gene are MNHEY and SVGAGI. The CDR3 extends over 14 amino acids. The CDR3 bases are TGTGCCAGCAGTTACTCGACAGGGCACTACGAGCAGTACTTC. Translating gives CASSYSTGHYEQYF.

The gene calls are TRBV19 and TRBJ2-3, with a possible D match to TRBD2 (6 bases). Trimming removed 4 bases from V and 5 bases from J, with 16 bases in between. The length of the CDR3 is 15 residues. CDR1 is LNHDA and CDR2 is SQIVND in the germline V gene (reference sequence). The CDR3 reads CASSNGGIQRDTQYF. The DNA of the CDR3 is TGTGCCAGTAGTAATGGCGGGATACAGAGAGATACGCAGTATTTT.

As regards this clone: At one boundary the junction diverges from the germline segment, which might be a read error. The chain links TRBV5-6 to TRBJ1-6, with a possible D match to TRBD1 (5 bases). Germline values: CDR1 SGHDT, CDR2 YYEEEE. There are 15 residues in the CDR3. This CDR3 reads CAGSLRAGPFRPLHF. The CDR3 nucleotides are TGTGCCGGCAGCTTGAGGGCGGGGCCCTTTAGGCCCCTCCACTTT.

This sequence joins TRBV2 and TRBJ2-1, with TRBD2 matching 9 bases. The CDR3 spans 15 residues. After removal of 6 bases from V and 5 bases from J, the junction contained 8 bases not matched to a gene. The germline V gene has CDR1 SNHLY and CDR2 FYNNEI. As DNA, the CDR3 is TGTGCCAGCAGGGCGGGGGGGCGTCTTGACAATGAGCAGTTCTTC. Translation: CASRAGGRLDNEQFF.

The chain uses TRBV11-3 and TRBJ2-1; D might be TRBD2 (6 bases). This CDR3 has 14 residues. Germline V gives CDR1 SGHNT, CDR2 YENEEA. V lost 5 bases and J 6 bases, leaving 14 bases between the germline ends. CDR3 bases: TGTGCCAGCAGCCCCCGTGTGGGGGGCAATGAGCAGTTCTTC. It yields the protein CASSPRVGGNEQFF.

In regard to this clone: Germline is not matched at one junction end, which may reflect a read error. The chain has TRBV4-2 and TRBJ1-2, with D tentatively TRBD1 (5 bases). The length of the CDR3 is 15 residues. Germline values: CDR1 LGHNA, CDR2 YNFKEQ. Here the CDR3 reads CASSQETVPLYGYPF. The CDR3 DNA reads TGTGCCAGCAGCCAAGAGACAGTGCCCCTATATGGCTACCCCTTC.

The rearrangement links TRBV25-1 to TRBJ2-7; 7 bases align to TRBD1. The J segment lost 2 bases and the V segment lost 1 base, leaving 8 bases of the junction unmatched. Germline V lookup: CDR1 MGHDK, CDR2 SYGVNS. The CDR3 loop spans 16 amino acids. The CDR3 loop is CASSESHRGIPYEQYF. CDR3 coding DNA: TGTGCCAGCAGTGAATCACACAGGGGAATCCCCTACGAGCAGTACTTC.

This clone has a single count. This chain uses TRBV30 with TRBJ1-1, with 11 bases that match TRBD1. The ends lost 2 bases at V and 10 bases at J; junction bases unmatched: 9. CDR3 length equals 14 residues. The germline V gene has CDR1 GTSNPN and CDR2 SVGIG (reference sequence). In DNA form, the CDR3 reads TGTGCCTGGAGTCTAGGGACAGGGGGGTCCCGAGCTTTCTTT. This encodes CAWSLGTGGSRAFF.

The chain carries TRBV29-1 and TRBJ2-5, with 9 bases lining up with TRBD1. The CDR3 is 13 residues long. J was trimmed by 7 bases and V by 5 bases; bases with no gene match: 8. CDR1 and CDR2 from the germline V gene are SQVTM and ANQGSEA. The CDR3 nucleotides read TGCAGCGTTCAAAGGGACAGGGATGGGACCCAGTACTTC. Its protein product is CSVQRDRDGTQYF.

The V and J genes are TRBV10-1 and TRBJ2-7, with a weak D call TRBD1 (6 bases). Germline V gene data show CDR1 as WNHNN and CDR2 as SYGVQD (reference sequence). Trimming took 0 bases from V and 4 from J, leaving 10 bases between them. The CDR3 is 14 amino acids. CDR3 nucleotide sequence: TGCGCCAGCAGTGAGTCGTGGCAGGGGTACGAGCAGTACTTC. It specifies CASSESWQGYEQYF.

V gene TRBV6-5 combines with J gene TRBJ2-3; TRBD2 matches 11 bases. Looked up from germline, CDR1 is MNHEY and CDR2 is SVGAGI. This CDR3 is 16 amino acids long. Germline trimming cut 4 bases from V and 4 bases from J; bases unmatched to any gene: 7. Here the CDR3 reads CASSSLTSGGADTQYF. The CDR3 bases are TGTGCCAGCAGTTCCCTCACTAGCGGGGGTGCAGATACGCAGTATTTT.

In this sample, this clone turned up a few times. The sample carries other DNA sequences with the same CDR3. The chain carries TRBV4-1 and TRBJ2-5; D might be TRBD2 (6 bases). This CDR3 comprises 15 residues. V lost 0 bases, J lost 7 bases, and 15 bases lay in between. Germline CDR1 reads MGHRA; CDR2 reads YSYEKL. The CDR3 here is CASSQDQGGSWTQYF. CDR3 nucleotides: TGCGCCAGCAGCCAAGATCAAGGAGGGTCTTGGACCCAGTACTTC.

The chain recombines TRBV27 with TRBJ1-2; 7 bases line up with TRBD1. The V and J ends lost 5 bases and 7 bases, in that order; junction bases with no gene match: 13. The CDR3 contains 15 residues. Germline V lookup: CDR1 MNHEY, CDR2 SMNVEV (reference sequence). CDR3 DNA sequence: TGTGCCAGCAGTCCTCAGGGGGTTGGGATCGGTGGCTACACCTTC. It specifies CASSPQGVGIGGYTF.

The chain recombines TRBV9 with TRBJ1-1, with D possibly TRBD1 on 6 matching bases. The CDR3 loop spans 16 amino acids. V lost 4 bases, J lost 1 base, and 17 bases lay in between. Germline values: CDR1 SGDLS, CDR2 YYNGEE. DNA for the CDR3: TGTGCCAGCAGCCCTCATTACAGGGTCGGGAACACTGAAGCTTTCTTT. Translated, it gives CASSPHYRVGNTEAFF.

The chain recombines TRBV27 with TRBJ1-2; 11 bases fit TRBD1. The germline V gene has CDR1 MNHEY and CDR2 SMNVEV (reference sequence). V lost 5 bases, J lost 8 bases, and 10 bases stayed unmatched. This CDR3 has 15 amino acids. For the CDR3, the DNA is TGTGCCAGCAGTCTAACGGGACAGGGGGTTTTAGGCTACACCTTC. It specifies CASSLTGQGVLGYTF.

The gene calls are TRBV30 and TRBJ2-2, with D perhaps TRBD2 (5 bases). The CDR3 runs 14 residues. Germline CDR1 reads GTSNPN; CDR2 reads SVGIG (reference sequence). The germline V and J ends were trimmed by 4 bases and 0 bases, with 9 bases remaining between them. The CDR3 reads CAWMIGTNTGELFF. DNA for the CDR3: TGTGCCTGGATGATCGGGACGAACACCGGGGAGCTGTTTTTT.

The gene calls are TRBV6-1 and TRBJ1-5; 9 positions agree with TRBD1. The ends lost 9 bases at V and 4 bases at J; junction bases unmatched: 10. Germline V gene lookup returns CDR1 MNHNS and CDR2 SASEGT. This CDR3 comprises 15 residues. CDR3 in amino acids: CASRRGQGGNQPQHF. CDR3 coding DNA: TGTGCCAGTAGGAGGGGACAGGGAGGGAATCAGCCCCAGCATTTT.

This clone was found once. This sequence joins TRBV5-1 and TRBJ1-2; 9 bases align to TRBD1. V lost 5 bases to trimming and J lost 8 bases; unmatched junction nucleotides: 10. Germline loops: CDR1 SGHRS, CDR2 YFSETQ. The CDR3 totals 14 residues. DNA for the CDR3: TGCGCCAGCAGACCTGGGACAGGGAATTGCGGCTACACCTTC. It specifies CASRPGTGNCGYTF.

This chain links TRBV11-2 with TRBJ2-2; weak D call: TRBD2 (5 bases). This CDR3 comprises 11 residues. Germline lookup yields CDR1 SGHAT and CDR2 FQNNGV. Trimming shortened V by 7 bases and J by 8 bases, and 8 bases separated the two germline ends. CDR3 loop: CASTWTGELFF. For the CDR3, the DNA is TGTGCCAGCACCTGGACTGGGGAGCTGTTTTTT.

This clone was detected a few times. This rearrangement joins TRBV29-1 to TRBJ1-1, with D possibly matching TRBD1 (5 bases). The CDR3 is made up of 14 amino acids. Trimming took 4 bases from V and 3 from J, leaving 15 bases between them. Germline V gene data show CDR1 as SQVTM and CDR2 as ANQGSEA. For the CDR3, the DNA is TGCAGCGTTGTGGCAGGGCCGGAGTACACTGAAGCTTTCTTT. Its translation: CSVVAGPEYTEAFF.

V gene TRBV5-6 combines with J gene TRBJ1-1, with unresolved D. The V and J ends lost 2 bases and 7 bases respectively, with 12 bases between them. This CDR3 contains 13 residues. Germline V gene lookup returns CDR1 SGHDT and CDR2 YYEEEE. The CDR3 DNA is TGTGCCAGCAGCTTTAGCAGCCTTAATGAAGCTTTCTTT. It codes for CASSFSSLNEAFF.